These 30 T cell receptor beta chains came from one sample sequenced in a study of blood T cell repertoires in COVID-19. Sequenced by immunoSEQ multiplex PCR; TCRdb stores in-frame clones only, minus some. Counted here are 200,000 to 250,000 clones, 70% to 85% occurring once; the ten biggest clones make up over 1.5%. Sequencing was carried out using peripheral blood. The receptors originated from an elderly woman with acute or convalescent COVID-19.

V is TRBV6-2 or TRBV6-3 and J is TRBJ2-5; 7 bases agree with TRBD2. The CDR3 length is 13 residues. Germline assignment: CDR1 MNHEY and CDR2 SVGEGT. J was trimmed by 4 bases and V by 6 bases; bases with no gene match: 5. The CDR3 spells CASSRDYGETQYF. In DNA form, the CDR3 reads TGTGCCAGCAGCCGGGACTATGGAGAGACCCAGTACTTC.

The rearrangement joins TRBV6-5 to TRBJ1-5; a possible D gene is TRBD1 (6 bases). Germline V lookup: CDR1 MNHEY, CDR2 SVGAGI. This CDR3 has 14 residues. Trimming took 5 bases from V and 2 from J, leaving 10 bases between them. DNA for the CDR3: TGTGCCAGCAGTCGTGGGGGCGGCAATCAGCCCCAGCATTTT. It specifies CASSRGGGNQPQHF.

In DNA, the CDR3 is TGCGCCAGCAGCTTGGACCCAGCGGGAGGGCCTGGAGAGCAGTACTTC. Its translation is CASSLDPAGGPGEQYF. V and J are TRBV5-1 and TRBJ2-7; 10 bases fit TRBD2. V lost 0 bases and J lost 7; bases outside the gene matches: 10. The CDR3 length is 16 residues. Germline lookup yields CDR1 SGHRS and CDR2 YFSETQ.

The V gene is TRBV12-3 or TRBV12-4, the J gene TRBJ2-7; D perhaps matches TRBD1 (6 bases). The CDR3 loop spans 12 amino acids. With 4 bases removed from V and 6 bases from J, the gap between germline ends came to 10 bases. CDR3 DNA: TGTGCCAGCAGTTCAAGCAGGGGCGAGCAGTACTTC. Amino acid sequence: CASSSSRGEQYF.

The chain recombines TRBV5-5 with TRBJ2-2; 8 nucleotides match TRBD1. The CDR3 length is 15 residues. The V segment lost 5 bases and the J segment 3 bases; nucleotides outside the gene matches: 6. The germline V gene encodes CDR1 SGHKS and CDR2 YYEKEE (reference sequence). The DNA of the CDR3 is TGTGCCAGCAGGGCCAACAGGGGGGACACCGGGGAGCTGTTTTTT. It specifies CASRANRGDTGELFF.

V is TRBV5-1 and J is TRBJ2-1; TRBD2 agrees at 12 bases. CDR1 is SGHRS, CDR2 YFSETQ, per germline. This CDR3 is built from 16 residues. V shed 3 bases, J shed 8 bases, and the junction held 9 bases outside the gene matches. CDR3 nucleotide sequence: TGCGCCAGCAGCTCAACTCGACTAGCGGGAGAGGATGAGCAGTTCTTC. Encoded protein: CASSSTRLAGEDEQFF. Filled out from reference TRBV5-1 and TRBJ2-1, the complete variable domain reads KAGVTQTPRYLIKTRGQQVTLSCSPISGHRSVSWYQQTPGQGLQFLFEYFSETQRNKGNFPGRFSGRQFSNSRSEMNVSTLELGDSALYLCASSSTRLAGEDEQFFGPGTRLTVL.

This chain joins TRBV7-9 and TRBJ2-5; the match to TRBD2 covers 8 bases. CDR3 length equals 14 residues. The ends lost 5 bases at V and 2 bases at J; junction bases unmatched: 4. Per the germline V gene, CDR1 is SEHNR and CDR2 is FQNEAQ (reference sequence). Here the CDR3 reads CASSPTSVQETQYF. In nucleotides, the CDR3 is TGTGCCAGCAGCCCGACTAGCGTGCAAGAGACCCAGTACTTC.

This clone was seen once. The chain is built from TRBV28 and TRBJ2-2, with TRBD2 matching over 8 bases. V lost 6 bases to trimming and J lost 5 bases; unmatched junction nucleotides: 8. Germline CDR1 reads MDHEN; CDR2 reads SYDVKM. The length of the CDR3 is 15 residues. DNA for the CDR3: TGTGCCAGCAGGCAAGCGGGAGCGGTGACCGGGGAGCTGTTTTTT. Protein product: CASRQAGAVTGELFF.

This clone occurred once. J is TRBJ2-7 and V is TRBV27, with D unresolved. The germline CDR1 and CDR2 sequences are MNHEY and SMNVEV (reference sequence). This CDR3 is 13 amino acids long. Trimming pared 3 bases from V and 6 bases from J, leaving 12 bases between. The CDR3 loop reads CASSFSRASEQYF. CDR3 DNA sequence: TGTGCCAGCAGTTTCTCCCGTGCCAGCGAGCAGTACTTC.

CDR3 protein: CASSLGRGMGGYTF. As DNA, the CDR3 is TGCGCCAGCAGCTTGGGTCGGGGAATGGGAGGCTACACCTTC. The V gene is TRBV5-1, the J gene TRBJ1-2, with D unresolved. Germline-derived CDR1 and CDR2 are SGHRS and YFSETQ. V was shortened by 0 bases and J by 8 bases, with 14 bases between the two germline ends. This CDR3 has 14 amino acids.

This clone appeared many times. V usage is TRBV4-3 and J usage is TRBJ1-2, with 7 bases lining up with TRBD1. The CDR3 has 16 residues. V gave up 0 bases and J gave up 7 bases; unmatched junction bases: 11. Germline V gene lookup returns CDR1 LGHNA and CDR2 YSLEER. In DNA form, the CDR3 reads TGCGCCAGCAGCCAAGATCTGGCAGGGGGAATCGCTGGCTACACCTTC. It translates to CASSQDLAGGIAGYTF.

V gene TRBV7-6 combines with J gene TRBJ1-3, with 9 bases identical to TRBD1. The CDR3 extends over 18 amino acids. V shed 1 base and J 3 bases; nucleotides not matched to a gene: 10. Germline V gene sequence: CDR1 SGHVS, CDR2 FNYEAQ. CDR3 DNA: TGTGCCAGCAGCTTAGTGGGGACAGGGAGAGGACGTGGAAACACCATATATTTT. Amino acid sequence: CASSLVGTGRGRGNTIYF.

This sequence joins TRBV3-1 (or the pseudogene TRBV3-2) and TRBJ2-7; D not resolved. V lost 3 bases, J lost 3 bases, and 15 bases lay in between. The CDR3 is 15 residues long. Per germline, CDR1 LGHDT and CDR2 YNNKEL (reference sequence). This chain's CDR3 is CASSQIQRPDYEQYF. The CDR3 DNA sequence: TGTGCCAGCAGCCAGATACAGAGACCCGACTACGAGCAGTACTTC.

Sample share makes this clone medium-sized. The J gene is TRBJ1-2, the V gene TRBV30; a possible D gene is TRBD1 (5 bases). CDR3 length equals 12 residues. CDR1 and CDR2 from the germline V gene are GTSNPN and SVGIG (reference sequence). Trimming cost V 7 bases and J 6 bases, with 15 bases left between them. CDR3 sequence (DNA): TGTGCCTCGGCCGGCGTAGGGGATGGCTACACCTTC. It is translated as CASAGVGDGYTF.

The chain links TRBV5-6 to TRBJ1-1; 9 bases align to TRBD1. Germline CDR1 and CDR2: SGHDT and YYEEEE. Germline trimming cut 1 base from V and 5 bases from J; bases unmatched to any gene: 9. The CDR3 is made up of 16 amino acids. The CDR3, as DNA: TGTGCCAGCAGCTTGAGAATGGGACAGGGCGGGACTGAAGCTTTCTTT. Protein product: CASSLRMGQGGTEAFF.

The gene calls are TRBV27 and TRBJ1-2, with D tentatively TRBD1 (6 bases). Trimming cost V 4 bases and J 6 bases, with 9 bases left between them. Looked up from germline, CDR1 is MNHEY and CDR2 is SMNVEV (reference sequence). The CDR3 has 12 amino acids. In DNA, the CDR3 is TGTGCCAGCAGTTCACAGGGTCATGGCTACACCTTC. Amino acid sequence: CASSSQGHGYTF.

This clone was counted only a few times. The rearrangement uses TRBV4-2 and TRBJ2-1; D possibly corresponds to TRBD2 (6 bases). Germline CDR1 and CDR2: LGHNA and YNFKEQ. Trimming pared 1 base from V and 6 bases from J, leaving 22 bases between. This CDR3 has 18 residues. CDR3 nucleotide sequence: TGTGCCAGCAGCCAAGGAACGGGGTTAGGTAGCGGCCCCAATGAGCAGTTCTTC. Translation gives CASSQGTGLGSGPNEQFF.

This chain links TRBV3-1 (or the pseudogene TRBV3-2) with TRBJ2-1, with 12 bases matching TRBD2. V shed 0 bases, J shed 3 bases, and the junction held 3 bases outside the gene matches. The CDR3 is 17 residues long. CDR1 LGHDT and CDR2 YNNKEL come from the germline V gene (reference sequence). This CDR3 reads CASSQDLLAGGYNEQFF. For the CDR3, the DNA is TGTGCCAGCAGCCAAGACCTACTAGCGGGGGGCTACAATGAGCAGTTCTTC.

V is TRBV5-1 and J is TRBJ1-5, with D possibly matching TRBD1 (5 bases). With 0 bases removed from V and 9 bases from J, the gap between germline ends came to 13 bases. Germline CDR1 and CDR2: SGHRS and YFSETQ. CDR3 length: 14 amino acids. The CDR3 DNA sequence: TGCGCCAGCAGCTTGGGGGGGGAAAGTTGGCCCCAGCATTTT. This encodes CASSLGGESWPQHF.

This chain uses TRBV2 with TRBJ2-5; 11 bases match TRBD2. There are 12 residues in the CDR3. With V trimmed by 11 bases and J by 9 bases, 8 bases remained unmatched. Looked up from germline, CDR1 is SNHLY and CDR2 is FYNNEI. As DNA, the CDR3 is TGTGCCGGGACTAGCGGCATAAGGGCCCAGTACTTC. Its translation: CAGTSGIRAQYF.

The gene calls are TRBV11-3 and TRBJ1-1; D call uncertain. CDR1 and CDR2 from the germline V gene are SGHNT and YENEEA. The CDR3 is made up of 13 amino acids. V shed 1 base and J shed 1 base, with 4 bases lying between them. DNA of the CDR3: TGTGCCAGCAGCTTAGTCTGGAACACTGAAGCTTTCTTT. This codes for CASSLVWNTEAFF.

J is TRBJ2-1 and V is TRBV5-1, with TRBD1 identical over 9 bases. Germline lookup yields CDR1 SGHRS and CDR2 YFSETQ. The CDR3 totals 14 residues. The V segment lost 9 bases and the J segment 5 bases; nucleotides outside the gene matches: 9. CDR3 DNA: TGCGCCACCTCCCGGGACAGGGACCACAATGAGCAGTTCTTC. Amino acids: CATSRDRDHNEQFF.

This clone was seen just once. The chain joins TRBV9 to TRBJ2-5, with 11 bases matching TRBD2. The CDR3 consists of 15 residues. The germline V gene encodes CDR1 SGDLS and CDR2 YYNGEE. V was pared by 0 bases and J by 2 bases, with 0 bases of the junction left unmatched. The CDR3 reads CASSVASGGQETQYF. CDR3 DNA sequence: TGTGCCAGCAGCGTAGCTAGCGGGGGGCAAGAGACCCAGTACTTC.

The CDR3 DNA is TGCGCCAGCAGCTTGGAGGCTCGACCAGGAGGGGAGCTGTTTTTT. Translation: CASSLEARPGGELFF. This sequence joins TRBV5-1 and TRBJ2-2; D unclear. The V gene lost 0 bases and the J gene lost 8 bases, with 14 bases spanning the gap. Germline V gene data show CDR1 as SGHRS and CDR2 as YFSETQ. The CDR3 spans 15 residues.

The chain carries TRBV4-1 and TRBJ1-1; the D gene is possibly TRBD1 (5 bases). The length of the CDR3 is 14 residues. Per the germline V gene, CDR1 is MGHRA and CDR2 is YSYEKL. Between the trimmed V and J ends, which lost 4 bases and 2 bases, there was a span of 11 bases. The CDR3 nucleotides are TGCGCCAGCAGCCCGGCAGGGCTAAACACTGAAGCTTTCTTT. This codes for CASSPAGLNTEAFF.

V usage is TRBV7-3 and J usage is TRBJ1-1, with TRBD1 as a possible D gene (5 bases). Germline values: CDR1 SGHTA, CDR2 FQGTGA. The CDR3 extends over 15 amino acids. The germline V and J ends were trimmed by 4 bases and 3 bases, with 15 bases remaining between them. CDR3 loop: CASSSNSGAYTEAFF. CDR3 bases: TGTGCCAGCAGCTCCAATTCTGGGGCTTACACTGAAGCTTTCTTT. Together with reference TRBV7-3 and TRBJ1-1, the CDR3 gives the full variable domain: GAGVSQTPSNKVTEKGKYVELRCDPISGHTALYWYRQSLGQGPEFLIYFQGTGAADDSGLPNDRFFAVRPEGSVSTLKIQRTERGDSAVYLCASSSNSGAYTEAFFGQGTRLTVV.

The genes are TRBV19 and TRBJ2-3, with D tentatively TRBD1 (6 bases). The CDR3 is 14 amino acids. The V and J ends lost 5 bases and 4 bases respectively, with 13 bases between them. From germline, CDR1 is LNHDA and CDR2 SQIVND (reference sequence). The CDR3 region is CASSLNRASDTQYF. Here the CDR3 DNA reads TGTGCCAGTAGTTTAAACAGGGCCTCAGATACGCAGTATTTT.

CDR3 protein: CASKQSGQGGNTIYF. For the CDR3, the DNA is TGCGCCAGTAAACAATCGGGACAGGGTGGAAACACCATATATTTT. The chain uses TRBV5-1 and TRBJ1-3, with 9 bases aligning to TRBD1. Germline V gives CDR1 SGHRS, CDR2 YFSETQ. V lost 8 bases and J lost 3; bases outside the gene matches: 9. This CDR3 is 15 amino acids long.

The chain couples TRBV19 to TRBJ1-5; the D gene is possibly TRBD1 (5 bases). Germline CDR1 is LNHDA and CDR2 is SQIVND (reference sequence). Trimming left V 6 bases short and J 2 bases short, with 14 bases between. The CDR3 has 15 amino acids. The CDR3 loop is CASRKEGWRNQPQHF. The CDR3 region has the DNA TGTGCCAGTAGGAAGGAGGGGTGGCGCAATCAGCCCCAGCATTTT.

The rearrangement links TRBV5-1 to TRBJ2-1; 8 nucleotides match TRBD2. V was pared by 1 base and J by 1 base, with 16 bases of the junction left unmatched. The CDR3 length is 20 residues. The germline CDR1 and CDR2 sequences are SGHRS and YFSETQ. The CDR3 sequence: CASSLRGTSGDRVSYNEQFF. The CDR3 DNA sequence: TGCGCCAGCAGCTTGAGGGGCACTAGCGGAGATCGGGTATCCTACAATGAGCAGTTCTTC. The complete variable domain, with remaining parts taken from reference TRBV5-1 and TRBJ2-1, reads KAGVTQTPRYLIKTRGQQVTLSCSPISGHRSVSWYQQTPGQGLQFLFEYFSETQRNKGNFPGRFSGRQFSNSRSEMNVSTLELGDSALYLCASSLRGTSGDRVSYNEQFFGPGTRLTVL.